This T cell receptor beta chain appears in the sequencing data of a study of blood T cell repertoires in COVID-19 (dated by TCRdb to the early 2020s). Context from the whole study: Collaborator samples came from the United States, Italy and Spain and covered acute and convalescent phases of COVID-19. The repertoires were released in a freely available public database intended as a resource for research on the immune response to SARS-CoV-2. Where HLA class I and class II types were available, the types were taken from metadata supplied by the sample provider, not from assay-based typing. The dataset comprised deeply sampled blood TCRbeta repertoires from subjects exposed to, actively infected with, or recovered from COVID-19. Samples were obtained from the ongoing ImmuneRACE study (first 160 participants) and from roughly 1,300 subjects provided by 6 global collaborators. The sample metadata nearly always contained a de-identified subject ID, COVID-19 status, age in years and sex. The material from the prospective study consisted of cDNA or gDNA derived from T cells, B-cell-depleted T cells, or PBMCs. Broad study findings and their caveats: How much clinical and demographic metadata was included differed by source and by participant, and the metadata was provided uncurated.

Compared with germline, V lacks 3 bases and J lacks 7 bases; bases without a gene match: 2. CDR1 and CDR2 (SGDLS, YYNGEE) derive from the germline V gene. From cysteine to phenylalanine, the CDR3 is 13 amino acids long. Only CDR3 DNA is held: 39 bases, read in frame from base 1. TCRbeta CDR3 regions were amplified from genomic DNA by means of the immunoSEQ Assay, a bias-controlled multiplex PCR. The source study handled its data this way. The number of nucleated cells in each sample was estimated by amplification of reference gene primers within the assay. Sequence reads were collapsed and filtered to measure the absolute abundance of every unique TCRbeta CDR3 rearrangement. For each sample, productive Simpson clonality was calculated by taking the square root of Simpson's diversity index across productive rearrangements. TCRdb re-hosts the immuneACCESS table, in-frame sequences only. Its copies lack some clones; in the studies checked, an unresolved V gene accounts for under half of them, and the cause for the rest is not known. D and trimming come from the DNA, and the V and J calls and clone size come from that table. This sample has some 200,000 clones in its table, and around 80% of those were observed once. Together, the top ten hold roughly 17% of the sample.

As regards this clone: Its antigen is unknown. Base quality data are lacking; no much larger clone is found one base away.

In the prospective study, participants were roughly 18 to 89 years old, resided in fewer than 25 geographic areas of the United States, and were enrolled through a virtual design. In the prospective study, participants were assigned to cohorts based on the clinical history participants reported in a screening survey and a study questionnaire. Recovered participants in ImmuneRACE Cohort 3 were defined as having two consecutive negative NP/OP PCR tests, clearance from a healthcare professional, or resolution of symptoms. Each participant in the prospective study had whole blood, serum and a nasopharyngeal or oropharyngeal swab collected by mobile phlebotomists. Prospective study participants could optionally give additional blood draws and questionnaires over an approximately two-month period. Before DNA extraction, prospective study blood samples were shipped either frozen or at room temperature.

The chain uses TRBV9 and TRBJ2-2; the central 8 bases match TRBD2. Material: PBMCs or T cells enriched from blood (not recorded which). The TCR comes from a woman in her forties or fifties who had recovered from COVID-19. The nucleotides are TGTGCCAGCAGCGACGGGAGGGGCGGGGAGCTGTTTTTT. Translation gives CASSDGRGGELFF.